Following are 20 T cell receptor beta chains from one sample sequenced in a study of cytomegalovirus exposure and HLA in healthy donors. Primers: 60 Vbeta forward and 13 Jbeta reverse. Using immunoSEQ multiplex PCR, the repertoire was profiled, and TCRdb retains in-frame clones only, with some absent. The table records about 200,000 clones, about 77% of them present only once. Sequencing used PBMCs. These receptors all stem from a woman aged 25 to 45 in good health and CMV-seronegative.

This clone was found once. The chain recombines TRBV2 with TRBJ1-5; 7 bases are a match to TRBD1. This CDR3 has 14 residues. V shed 6 bases and J 5 bases; nucleotides not matched to a gene: 7. From germline, CDR1 is SNHLY and CDR2 FYNNEI. CDR3 DNA sequence: TGTGCCAGCAGGCACAGGGGAGAGGATCAGCCCCAGCATTTT. The encoded protein is CASRHRGEDQPQHF.

This clone has only a few counts. The chain has TRBV4-2 and TRBJ1-2; unclear D gene. Trimming pared 2 bases from V and 8 bases from J, leaving 6 bases between. CDR1 LGHNA and CDR2 YNFKEQ come from the germline V gene. There are 11 residues in the CDR3. CDR3 nucleotides: TGTGCCAGCAGCCAACTGGGCGGCTACACCTTC. As protein: CASSQLGGYTF.

CDR3 amino acids: CASQVHQDTEAFF. The CDR3 nucleotides are TGTGCCAGTCAGGTACACCAGGACACTGAAGCTTTCTTT. The rearrangement joins TRBV25-1 to TRBJ1-1; the D is unclear. This CDR3 is built from 13 residues. Trimming cost V 9 bases and J 3 bases, with 14 bases left between them. Germline V gene lookup returns CDR1 MGHDK and CDR2 SYGVNS.

CDR3 in DNA: TGTGCCAGCAGTTTATATCCTGTCAGCTACGAGCAGTACTTC. This sequence encodes CASSLYPVSYEQYF. This chain links TRBV27 with TRBJ2-7; D gene uncertain. This CDR3 is 14 amino acids long. Per the germline V gene, CDR1 is MNHEY and CDR2 is SMNVEV (reference sequence). Trimming cost V 1 base and J 3 bases, with 10 bases left between them.

V usage is TRBV11-2 and J usage is TRBJ2-7; TRBD2 is a possible D gene (5 bases). The CDR3 is 14 amino acids. V was clipped by 0 bases and J by 6 bases, with 12 bases between them. The germline V gene has CDR1 SGHAT and CDR2 FQNNGV. The CDR3 reads CASSLEAGTSEQYF. The CDR3 region has the DNA TGTGCCAGCAGCTTAGAGGCGGGTACATCCGAGCAGTACTTC. The full variable domain, with the rest looked up from reference TRBV11-2 and TRBJ2-7, is EAGVAQSPRYKIIEKRQSVAFWCNPISGHATLYWYQQILGQGPKLLIQFQNNGVVDDSQLPKDRFSAERLKGVDSTLKIQPAKLEDSAVYLCASSLEAGTSEQYFGPGTRLTVT.

The chain carries TRBV9 and TRBJ2-2; tentatively, D is TRBD1 (5 bases). Germline lookup yields CDR1 SGDLS and CDR2 YYNGEE. The CDR3 contains 15 residues. Between the trimmed V and J ends, which lost 0 bases and 3 bases, there was a span of 9 bases. This CDR3 reads CASSVDRTYTGELFF. CDR3 in DNA: TGTGCCAGCAGCGTAGACAGGACCTACACCGGGGAGCTGTTTTTT. Full variable domain (outside the CDR3, taken from reference TRBV9 and TRBJ2-2): DSGVTQTPKHLITATGQRVTLRCSPRSGDLSVYWYQQSLDQGLQFLIQYYNGEERAKGNILERFSAQQFPDLHSELNLSSLELGDSALYFCASSVDRTYTGELFFGEGSRLTVL.

The sample holds a few counts of this clone. The CDR3 loop is CASSVLQGWSEQYF. DNA of the CDR3: TGTGCCAGTAGTGTCCTCCAGGGGTGGTCCGAGCAGTACTTC. The gene calls are TRBV19 and TRBJ2-7; D might be TRBD1 (6 bases). The germline V and J ends were trimmed by 5 bases and 6 bases, with 17 bases remaining between them. Germline V gives CDR1 LNHDA, CDR2 SQIVND (reference sequence). The CDR3 loop spans 14 amino acids.

The gene calls are TRBV11-2 and TRBJ2-7, with D possibly being TRBD2 (6 bases). V shed 3 bases and J shed 5 bases, with 17 bases lying between them. From germline, CDR1 is SGHAT and CDR2 FQNNGV. The CDR3 extends over 15 amino acids. The CDR3 bases are TGTGCCAGCAGCTTTCAGCCTTCTGGGGGGAACGAGCAGTACTTC. It yields the protein CASSFQPSGGNEQYF.

The chain joins TRBV5-1 to TRBJ1-1; D perhaps matches TRBD1 (5 bases). The CDR3 covers 17 residues. The germline gives CDR1 SGHRS, CDR2 YFSETQ. V lost 3 bases to trimming and J lost 0 bases, with 18 bases between them. The CDR3 bases are TGCGCCAGCAGCTGGGGAAGCCAGGGCTTGCTGAACACTGAAGCTTTCTTT. As protein: CASSWGSQGLLNTEAFF.

This clone was detected only a few times. The rearrangement links TRBV30 to TRBJ2-3; no reliable D call. This CDR3 comprises 16 residues. V was pared by 2 bases and J by 1 base, with 16 bases between. Per germline, CDR1 GTSNPN and CDR2 SVGIG (reference sequence). The CDR3: CAWSPTLRLRTDTQYF. The DNA of the CDR3 is TGTGCCTGGAGTCCCACCCTCCGGTTACGCACAGATACGCAGTATTTT. Drawing the rest from reference TRBV30 and TRBJ2-3, the complete variable domain is SQTIHQWPATLVQPVGSPLSLECTVEGTSNPNLYWYRQAAGRGLQLLFYSVGIGQISSEVPQNLSASRPQDRQFILSSKKLLLSDSGFYLCAWSPTLRLRTDTQYFGPGTRLTVL.

This clone was observed a handful of times. The chain is built from TRBV4-3 and TRBJ2-1, with TRBD1 as a possible D gene (5 bases). The CDR3 spans 16 residues. CDR1 is LGHNA and CDR2 is YSLEER in the germline V gene. The V gene lost 2 bases and the J gene lost 0 bases, with 11 bases spanning the gap. The CDR3 bases are TGCGCCAGCAGCCAACGCGACAGCCTCTCCTACAATGAGCAGTTCTTC. As protein: CASSQRDSLSYNEQFF.

The V and J genes are TRBV11-3 and TRBJ2-5; D is unresolved. Trimming shortened V by 5 bases and J by 5 bases, and 15 bases separated the two germline ends. The CDR3 consists of 14 residues. Germline-derived CDR1 and CDR2 are SGHNT and YENEEA. The CDR3 sequence: CASSPTSLSETQYF. CDR3 coding DNA: TGTGCCAGCAGCCCGACAAGCTTGTCGGAGACCCAGTACTTC.

The rearrangement joins TRBV5-1 to TRBJ2-1; 8 bases are shared with TRBD2. Germline V gene data show CDR1 as SGHRS and CDR2 as YFSETQ. CDR3 length equals 14 residues. V gave up 5 bases and J gave up 4 bases; unmatched junction bases: 5. CDR3 coding DNA: TGCGCCAGCAGTCAGCGGGGGCCTTACAATGAGCAGTTCTTC. Residues: CASSQRGPYNEQFF.

This clone occurred once. The chain employs TRBV2 and TRBJ2-1; D might be TRBD1 (5 bases). The CDR3 runs to 13 residues. CDR1 is SNHLY and CDR2 is FYNNEI in the germline V gene. V dropped 4 bases and J dropped 14 bases, with 18 bases sitting between them. For the CDR3, the DNA is TGTGCCAGCAGTGGACAGAATGGCGTCATGAAGTTCTTC. Amino acid sequence: CASSGQNGVMKFF.

CDR3 protein: CASSIWTGGTDTQYF. Written as DNA, the CDR3 is TGTGCCAGCAGCATTTGGACAGGGGGCACAGATACGCAGTATTTT. V gene TRBV7-6 combines with J gene TRBJ2-3; 9 positions agree with TRBD1. This CDR3 is built from 15 residues. Germline V gene sequence: CDR1 SGHVS, CDR2 FNYEAQ. Trimming cost V 5 bases and J 1 base; bases outside gene matches: 4.

The chain is built from TRBV7-8 and TRBJ2-3; 9 nucleotides line up with TRBD1. Germline CDR1 reads SGHVS; CDR2 reads FQNEAQ. With 5 bases clipped from V and 0 bases from J, the junction kept 12 bases outside the gene matches. The CDR3 extends over 18 amino acids. The CDR3 is CASSPRWDRVTSTDTQYF. The CDR3 coding sequence is TGTGCCAGCAGCCCCCGGTGGGACAGGGTAACTAGCACAGATACGCAGTATTTT.

This clone occurred a few times. The V gene is TRBV29-1, the J gene TRBJ2-2; 8 bases match TRBD1. The germline V gene has CDR1 SQVTM and CDR2 ANQGSEA. V trimming: 7 bases; J trimming: 5 bases; junction bases outside the gene matches: 18. This CDR3 spans 17 amino acids. Here the CDR3 reads CSAAPTFTGGGTGELFF. The CDR3 DNA sequence: TGCAGCGCTGCTCCCACCTTCACAGGGGGTGGTACCGGGGAGCTGTTTTTT.

This clone was seen a few times. The chain couples TRBV11-2 to TRBJ2-5; 12 nucleotides line up with TRBD2. This CDR3 contains 16 residues. CDR1 SGHAT and CDR2 FQNNGV come from the germline V gene. V lost 5 bases to trimming and J lost 4 bases; unmatched junction nucleotides: 8. CDR3 sequence: CASSVRLAGDRETQYF. The DNA for the CDR3 is TGTGCCAGCAGCGTCCGACTAGCGGGAGATCGAGAGACCCAGTACTTC.

The genes are TRBV5-1 and TRBJ1-1; 10 bases are shared with TRBD1. CDR3 size: 13 residues. Germline V lookup: CDR1 SGHRS, CDR2 YFSETQ. The ends lost 7 bases at V and 4 bases at J; junction bases unmatched: 4. This chain's CDR3 is CASGTGARTEAFF. CDR3 coding DNA: TGCGCCAGCGGGACAGGGGCGCGCACTGAAGCTTTCTTT.

The table lists this clone with a few counts. The chain recombines TRBV19 with TRBJ2-3; no firm D call. The CDR3 is made up of 14 amino acids. Trimming shortened V by 3 bases and J by 2 bases, and 9 bases separated the two germline ends. The germline gives CDR1 LNHDA, CDR2 SQIVND (reference sequence). The CDR3 DNA follows: TGTGCCAGTAGTATCGGCCTAGACACAGATACGCAGTATTTT. Protein product: CASSIGLDTDTQYF.